The clone carrying this TCR beta chain was counted a few times. Germline V CDR1 and CDR2: MNHEY, SMNVEV (reference sequence). The CDR3 consists of 13 residues. V lost 7 bases and J lost 5, with 14 bases in between. These data are taken from a study of blood T cell repertoires in COVID-19. Study details: Spain, Italy and the United States supplied samples that represented acute and convalescent COVID-19. PBMCs, B-cell-depleted T cells, or T cells were the source of the cDNA or gDNA that made up the material.

Per the original data handling: The assay estimated nucleated cells by amplifying reference gene primers. TCRdb's copy holds only in-frame clones and misses some; the assay was immunoSEQ multiplex PCR. The V and J calls and the clone size are those of that table, but D and trimming were determined from the DNA. Among under 200,000 clones listed, 80% to 85% were seen once. The source is a young man with active or convalescent COVID-19. This sequence joins TRBV27 and TRBJ1-2; D uncertain. The sequencing input was peripheral blood. CDR3 in amino acids: CASTHSPLYGYTF. The DNA for the CDR3 is TGTGCCAGCACCCACTCGCCGTTATATGGCTACACCTTC.